A selection of T cell receptor beta chains follows, all from one sample in a study of T cell changes during pregnancy in multiple sclerosis. Generated by immunoSEQ multiplex PCR, the TCRdb table keeps only in-frame clones and is missing some. The sample shows around 37,000 clones, around 92% of them seen only once. Sequenced material: CD8+ T cells from peripheral blood mononuclear cells, taken before pregnancy. All receptors derive from a female donor with multiple sclerosis, enrolled in a pregnancy study. Both conserved end residues are part of each CDR3. The D gene is left open where the match is weak. The size of a clone is reported for some rows only, either as once, few or many, or as a class for expanded clones.

clone_size j_call d_call v_call cdr3_nt cdr3_aa
- TRBJ2-1 TRBD2 TRBV5-1 TGCGCCAGCAGCTTTAGCGGGGGGTTTAATGAGCAGTTCTTC CASSFSGGFNEQFF
- TRBJ2-7 - TRBV7-8 TGTGCCAGCAGCCCCTCCGCGGCTTACGAGCAGTACTTC CASSPSAAYEQYF
few TRBJ2-7 TRBD2 TRBV28 TGTGCCAGCATCAGCGGGAGGGAGTACGAGCAGTACTTC CASISGREYEQYF
- TRBJ2-1 TRBD2 TRBV27 TGTGCCAGCAGCTGGGGATCCGGGACTAGCGGGGGGGGTAGCAATGAGCAGTTCTTC CASSWGSGTSGGGSNEQFF
- TRBJ2-7 TRBD2 TRBV10-2 TGCGCCAGCAGTGAGAGCGGGAGGAGCTACGAGCAGTACTTC CASSESGRSYEQYF
few TRBJ1-6 - TRBV18 TGTGCCAGCTCACTATTCAGGGTGGGATCACCCCTCCACTTT CASSLFRVGSPLHF
- TRBJ2-1 - TRBV2 TGTGCCAGCTCCCACTTGGAGGGACTGCACTACAATGAGCAGTTCTTC CASSHLEGLHYNEQFF
once TRBJ2-7 - TRBV5-6 TGTGCCAGCAGCTTGTCACCCTCCGGCGAGCAGTACTTC CASSLSPSGEQYF
- TRBJ2-1 TRBD2 TRBV28 TGTGCCAGCAGTCCTCCCGGGAGGGGAAATGAGCAGTTCTTC CASSPPGRGNEQFF
- TRBJ2-7 - TRBV5-6 TGTGCCAGCAGCTTAGCGGGCAGGTTCTACGAGCAGTACTTC CASSLAGRFYEQYF
- TRBJ1-2 - TRBV30 TGTGCCTGGAGTAGAACTAGCCTTAACTATGGCTACACCTTC CAWSRTSLNYGYTF
- TRBJ1-2 - TRBV4-2 TGTGCCAGCAGCCAAGATTTTACAGGGCTTGTCGGTGGCTACACCTTC CASSQDFTGLVGGYTF
- TRBJ1-5 TRBD1 TRBV6-6 TGTGCCAGCCGGACGGGACAGGGGGCCAAACAGCCCCAGCATTTT CASRTGQGAKQPQHF
- TRBJ2-5 - TRBV5-1 TGCGCCAGCAGATCACAAGAGACCCAGTACTTC CASRSQETQYF
- TRBJ2-1 TRBD2 TRBV11-2 TGTGCCAGCAGCTCCCTAGCGGGAAGCTCCTACAATGAGCAGTTCTTC CASSSLAGSSYNEQFF
- TRBJ2-3 - TRBV5-1 TGCGCCAGCAGGGACGGGAGAGAAGATACGCAGTATTTT CASRDGREDTQYF
- TRBJ2-3 - TRBV5-6 TGTGCCAGCAGCACCGACAGCTTCACAGATACGCAGTATTTT CASSTDSFTDTQYF
- TRBJ1-1 TRBD1 TRBV6-5 TGTGCCAGCAGTTACGCTCCGACAGGGGCCACTGAAGCTTTCTTT CASSYAPTGATEAFF
- TRBJ1-2 TRBD1 TRBV14 TGTGCCAGCAGCCAAGAGAGGACAGGGAATGGCTACACCTTC CASSQERTGNGYTF
few TRBJ1-1 TRBD1 TRBV7-9 TGTGCCAGCAGCTTTCCAGGGGGTGAAGCTTTCTTT CASSFPGGEAFF
- TRBJ2-1 TRBD2 TRBV4-1 TGCGCCAGCAGCCTATCCAGCGGGGGGTTCCGGGAGCAGTTCTTC CASSLSSGGFREQFF
- TRBJ2-1 TRBD2 TRBV4-1 TGCGCCAGCAGCCAAGAGTCCTCTTTGCCTAGCGGGAGGAGCAATGAGCAGTTCTTC CASSQESSLPSGRSNEQFF
- TRBJ2-6 TRBD1 TRBV28 TGTGCCAGCCTGACAGGGGATATCTCTGGGGCCAACGTCCTGACTTTC CASLTGDISGANVLTF
- TRBJ1-2 - TRBV2 TGTGCCAGCAGTGACCAGGGGCTTGAGGATGGCTACACCTTC CASSDQGLEDGYTF
- TRBJ2-1 TRBD2 TRBV7-9 TGTGCCAGCAGGGAACCGGGACTAGCAGGCAATGAGCAGTTCTTC CASREPGLAGNEQFF
- TRBJ1-1 TRBD1 TRBV30 TGTGCCTGGAGTCACGGGGACAGGGGGAACACTGAAGCTTTCTTT CAWSHGDRGNTEAFF
- TRBJ2-1 TRBD1 TRBV4-1 TGCGCCAGCAGCCAAGATTCGTGGGACAGGGGGCAACACCCGCAGTTCTTC CASSQDSWDRGQHPQFF
- TRBJ2-3 - TRBV9 TGTGCCAGCAGCGCGAGGGTAGCTGCTAGCACAGATACGCAGTATTTT CASSARVAASTDTQYF
- TRBJ2-7 TRBD2 TRBV10-3 TGTGCCGCGCGGGGGAGCGGGGGGGCCAACGAGCAGTACTTC CAARGSGGANEQYF
- TRBJ2-2 - TRBV7-9 TGTGCCAGCGGCCGTTCGAACACCGGGGAGCTGTTTTTT CASGRSNTGELFF
- TRBJ2-7 - TRBV7-3 TGTGCCAGCAGCTTAATGGGCCCTGGATACGAGCAGTACTTC CASSLMGPGYEQYF
- TRBJ2-6 TRBD1 TRBV6-1 TGTGCCAGCAGTGAAGCGCCGACAGGGCCGTCTGGGGCCAACGTCCTGACTTTC CASSEAPTGPSGANVLTF
- TRBJ2-1 TRBD2 TRBV5-4 TGTGCCAGCAGCGGACTAGCGGGGGGGAATGAGCAGTTCTTC CASSGLAGGNEQFF